One T cell receptor (beta chain) is described in this entry. This record comes from a study of a mutant IDH1 vaccine in newly diagnosed glioma. Study background: The earlier regimen, radiotherapy, temozolomide, or both, was most often both.

The CDR3 contains 12 residues. Germline CDR1 reads KGHSH; CDR2 reads LQKENI. Trimming removed 4 bases from V and 1 base from J, with 4 bases in between. Some clones are missing from TCRdb's copy, which holds only in-frame ones; the method was immunoSEQ multiplex PCR. Here the sample spans tens of thousands of clones, 60% to 85% being singletons. Time point reported: baseline, week 1 (first vaccination visit). Treatment noted: pre-vaccination baseline after standard-of-care therapy. The sample consisted of PBMCs, taken from a glioma patient treated with radiotherapy, temozolomide or both. This receptor was obtained from a man aged 50 to 59 with glioma. The rearrangement uses TRBV18 and TRBJ2-5; D unclear. CDR3 nucleotides: TGTGCCAGCTCACGCACCCAAGAGACCCAGTACTTC. Residues: CASSRTQETQYF. The full variable domain, with the rest looked up from reference TRBV18 and TRBJ2-5, is NAGVMQNPRHLVRRRGQEARLRCSPMKGHSHVYWYRQLPEEGLKFMVYLQKENIIDESGMPKERFSAEFPKEGPSILRIQQVVRGDSAAYFCASSRTQETQYFGPGTRLLVL.